This T cell receptor beta chain stems from a study of CD8+CD57+ T cells in acquired aplastic anemia. Patients included in sequencing had previously demonstrated CD8+CD57+ cell expansion by flow cytometry. The TCR beta profiling, which covered VDJ combination and CDR3 sequence, was carried out using genomic DNA as the template. MiXCR was run by TCRdb on the reads, yielding one entry per CDR3 protein. This table has about 98,000 distinct CDR3 sequences, around 68% appearing once. This clonotype was picked up one time. The CDR3 contains 14 residues. V gave up 3 bases and J gave up 6 bases; unmatched junction bases: 4.

J is TRBJ2-3 and V is TRBV12-3 or TRBV12-4, with 9 bases fitting TRBD2. The sequence derives from a human donor with aplastic anemia. Sequenced: sorted CD4+, CD8+, or CD8+CD57+ T cells (not recorded which) from PBMCs. CDR3 sequence: CASSFGSGSDTQYF. The DNA of the CDR3 is TGTGCCAGCAGTTTTGGTAGCGGGAGTGATACGCAGTATTTT.